These 31 T cell receptor beta chains share one sample of origin, sequenced in a study of Ad26.COV2.S vaccination and SARS-CoV-2 variants. Sequencing was performed with immunoSEQ multiplex PCR; in TCRdb, only in-frame clones are kept and a portion is missing. The sample consists of about 350,000 clones, roughly nine tenths of them appearing once. The sequencing here drew on peripheral blood, taken after recovery from COVID-19. The receptors were sampled from a human donor who had recovered from COVID-19.

This rearrangement joins TRBV5-1 to TRBJ2-5, with 8 bases that match TRBD1. The V gene end was trimmed by 4 bases and the J gene end by 5 bases; junction bases not matched to a gene: 7. The germline V gene has CDR1 SGHRS and CDR2 YFSETQ. The CDR3 covers 14 residues. This chain's CDR3 is CASSSRGRGETQYF. The CDR3 bases are TGCGCCAGCAGCAGCAGGGGGCGCGGGGAGACCCAGTACTTC.

The chain couples TRBV6-2 or TRBV6-3 to TRBJ2-7; D is unclear. CDR3 length equals 13 residues. Trimming stripped 6 bases from V and 2 bases from J, with 11 bases between. CDR1 and CDR2 (germline): MNHEY, SVGEGT. CDR3 in DNA: TGTGCCAGCAGCCCAACTGCTGCCTACGAGCAGTACTTC. It is translated as CASSPTAAYEQYF.

This chain connects TRBV10-3 to TRBJ1-4; perhaps TRBD1 as D (6 bases). Germline CDR1 reads ENHRY; CDR2 reads SYGVKD. The CDR3 loop spans 13 amino acids. The V and J ends lost 6 bases and 6 bases respectively, with 11 bases between them. Here the CDR3 reads CAIRTGSDEKLFF. The CDR3 coding sequence is TGTGCCATCAGAACAGGGTCAGATGAAAAACTGTTTTTT.

This rearrangement joins TRBV29-1 to TRBJ2-2, with a possible D match to TRBD1 (6 bases). V lost 6 bases, J lost 3 bases, and 17 bases lay in between. This CDR3 spans 15 amino acids. Germline CDR1 SQVTM, CDR2 ANQGSEA. CDR3 sequence: CSVHTGFSDTGELFF. The CDR3 nucleotides are TGCAGCGTCCATACAGGGTTTTCAGACACCGGGGAGCTGTTTTTT.

V is TRBV5-1 and J is TRBJ1-5; D might be TRBD1 (6 bases). Trimming removed 0 bases from V and 2 bases from J, with 9 bases in between. This CDR3 spans 15 amino acids. In germline, CDR1 is SGHRS, CDR2 YFSETQ. The CDR3 loop reads CASSLAAGGNQPQHF. The CDR3 coding sequence is TGCGCCAGCAGCTTGGCGGCAGGGGGCAATCAGCCCCAGCATTTT.

The chain recombines TRBV7-2 with TRBJ2-5; no reliable D call. In germline, CDR1 is SGHTA, CDR2 FQGNSA. This CDR3 comprises 15 residues. V shed 5 bases and J shed 7 bases, with 20 bases lying between them. CDR3 sequence: CASSPWAGVSWTQYF. The CDR3 region has the DNA TGTGCCAGCAGCCCTTGGGCCGGCGTAAGCTGGACCCAGTACTTC.

The V and J genes are TRBV2 and TRBJ1-1; unclear D gene. Trimming took off 6 bases at V and 4 bases at J, with 15 bases between the two ends. The CDR3 length is 14 residues. Germline V gene data show CDR1 as SNHLY and CDR2 as FYNNEI. For the CDR3, the DNA is TGTGCCAGCAGCGAACGGGGTGTTTTCACTGAAGCTTTCTTT. Its protein is CASSERGVFTEAFF.

This clone occurred once. This chain links TRBV19 with TRBJ2-5, with no clear D. Trimming took 5 bases from V and 2 from J, leaving 9 bases between them. CDR1 is LNHDA and CDR2 is SQIVND in the germline V gene (reference sequence). The CDR3 has 13 residues. The chain's CDR3 is CASSAAVQETQYF. CDR3 DNA: TGTGCCAGTAGTGCGGCAGTACAAGAGACCCAGTACTTC.

This chain uses TRBV12-5 with TRBJ2-2; 13 bases map to TRBD2. Germline V CDR1 and CDR2: LGHNT, FRNRAP. The CDR3 length is 17 residues. With V trimmed by 5 bases and J by 0 bases, 3 bases remained unmatched. CDR3 in amino acids: CASGLGLAGANTGELFF. CDR3 nucleotides: TGTGCTAGTGGTCTAGGACTAGCGGGGGCGAACACCGGGGAGCTGTTTTTT.

V gene TRBV6-5 combines with J gene TRBJ2-7, with D hard to call. The CDR3 is 15 residues long. V dropped 0 bases and J dropped 5 bases, with 14 bases sitting between them. CDR1 is MNHEY and CDR2 is SVGAGI in the germline V gene. The CDR3 region is CASSYSSLGWNEQYF. The CDR3 nucleotides are TGTGCCAGCAGTTACTCGAGTCTTGGTTGGAACGAGCAGTACTTC.

This chain links TRBV7-9 with TRBJ2-1, with D perhaps matching TRBD2 (6 bases). Germline CDR1 reads SEHNR; CDR2 reads FQNEAQ (reference sequence). The ends were cut back, 3 bases at V and 8 bases at J, with 11 bases in the middle. This CDR3 spans 13 amino acids. CDR3 amino acids: CASSLGLAHEQFF. The DNA of the CDR3 is TGTGCCAGCAGCTTGGGTCTAGCGCATGAGCAGTTCTTC.

The chain has TRBV3-1 (or the pseudogene TRBV3-2) and TRBJ2-3; TRBD1 is a possible D gene (5 bases). V lost 1 base and J 6 bases, leaving 11 bases between the germline ends. From germline, CDR1 is LGHDT and CDR2 YNNKEL (reference sequence). The CDR3 runs 14 residues. CDR3 sequence (DNA): TGTGCCAGCAGCCAAGGGGGCCCCGGGGATACGCAGTATTTT. Translation gives CASSQGGPGDTQYF.

The chain couples TRBV6-1 to TRBJ1-1; 7 bases are shared with TRBD1. The CDR3 covers 16 residues. In germline, CDR1 is MNHNS, CDR2 SASEGT. Trimming cost V 4 bases and J 0 bases; bases outside gene matches: 8. As DNA, the CDR3 is TGTGCCAGCAGTGCTCTGTCAGGGGGTTTGAACACTGAAGCTTTCTTT. It specifies CASSALSGGLNTEAFF.

The chain joins TRBV6-5 to TRBJ2-3; TRBD2 agrees at 11 bases. Germline V gives CDR1 MNHEY, CDR2 SVGAGI. This CDR3 has 16 residues. The junction had 4 bases not matched to a gene; V was cut back by 2 bases and J by 3 bases. CDR3 coding DNA: TGTGCCAGCAGTTACCCAACTAGCGGGGGTACAGATACGCAGTATTTT. Its protein product is CASSYPTSGGTDTQYF.

The rearrangement joins TRBV6-1 to TRBJ1-1; no firm D call. V lost 1 base to trimming and J lost 3 bases, with 6 bases between them. The CDR3 sequence is 13 residues long. Germline loops: CDR1 MNHNS, CDR2 SASEGT. CDR3 loop: CASSEVTDTEAFF. In DNA form, the CDR3 reads TGTGCCAGCAGTGAAGTGACGGACACTGAAGCTTTCTTT.

The chain employs TRBV5-1 and TRBJ1-5, with TRBD1 identical over 7 bases. The CDR3 is made up of 16 amino acids. The J segment lost 0 bases and the V segment lost 5 bases, leaving 8 bases of the junction unmatched. The germline CDR1 and CDR2 sequences are SGHRS and YFSETQ. The CDR3 protein is CASRLGQSYSNQPQHF. The CDR3 DNA is TGCGCCAGCAGGCTGGGACAGTCTTATAGCAATCAGCCCCAGCATTTT. Drawing the rest from reference TRBV5-1 and TRBJ1-5, the complete variable domain is KAGVTQTPRYLIKTRGQQVTLSCSPISGHRSVSWYQQTPGQGLQFLFEYFSETQRNKGNFPGRFSGRQFSNSRSEMNVSTLELGDSALYLCASRLGQSYSNQPQHFGDGTRLSIL.

V gene TRBV13 combines with J gene TRBJ1-6; D call uncertain. Germline CDR1 PRHDT, CDR2 FYEKMQ (reference sequence). The CDR3 runs 13 residues. Trimming took 6 bases from V and 7 from J, leaving 10 bases between them. The CDR3 loop is CASRRERNSPLHF. CDR3 coding DNA: TGTGCCAGCAGAAGAGAGAGGAATTCACCCCTCCACTTT.

The CDR3 reads CASSPPFPTGGIMNTEAFF. CDR3 nucleotide sequence: TGTGCCAGCAGTCCCCCGTTCCCGACAGGGGGGATCATGAACACTGAAGCTTTCTTT. V and J are TRBV6-6 and TRBJ1-1; 9 nucleotides line up with TRBD1. Germline V CDR1 and CDR2: MNHNY, SVGAGI (reference sequence). The ends lost 5 bases at V and 0 bases at J; junction bases unmatched: 16. This CDR3 region has 19 residues.

The chain combines TRBV11-2 with TRBJ1-2, with 8 bases that match TRBD1. Germline V gene lookup returns CDR1 SGHAT and CDR2 FQNNGV. V lost 3 bases to trimming and J lost 6 bases; unmatched junction nucleotides: 3. The CDR3 is made up of 13 amino acids. The CDR3 loop is CASSFTDRDGYTF. The CDR3 DNA follows: TGTGCCAGCAGCTTCACGGACAGGGATGGCTACACCTTC.

For the CDR3, the DNA is TGTGCCACCAGCAGAGAACGGACAGTTAGCTCCTATAATTCACCCCTCCACTTT. This gives the protein CATSRERTVSSYNSPLHF. This chain uses TRBV15 with TRBJ1-6, with D possibly TRBD1 on 6 matching bases. The V gene's germline CDR1 is LNHNV and CDR2 YYDKDF (reference sequence). The V end was cut by 0 bases, the J end by 0 bases, with 12 bases between. This CDR3 spans 18 amino acids.

V gene TRBV2 combines with J gene TRBJ1-6; D uncertain. Trimming stripped 0 bases from V and 1 base from J, with 4 bases between. The V gene's germline CDR1 is SNHLY and CDR2 FYNNEI. The CDR3 is made up of 15 amino acids. The CDR3 coding sequence is TGTGCCAGCAGTGAAGCCAGATCCTATAATTCACCCCTCCACTTT. Protein: CASSEARSYNSPLHF.

This clone was recorded only once. This rearrangement joins TRBV12-3 or TRBV12-4 to TRBJ2-5; TRBD1 is a possible D gene (6 bases). This CDR3 spans 13 amino acids. The V end lost 2 bases, the J end lost 5 bases, and 9 bases lay between the germline ends. CDR3 DNA sequence: TGTGCCAGCAGTTTATACAGGGCGGAGACCCAGTACTTC. Translating gives CASSLYRAETQYF.

This clone was recorded only once. The rearrangement uses TRBV5-6 and TRBJ1-2; TRBD1 agrees at 7 bases. The CDR3 runs to 16 residues. Looked up from germline, CDR1 is SGHDT and CDR2 is YYEEEE. V was pared by 4 bases and J by 5 bases, with 14 bases of the junction left unmatched. The CDR3 reads CASSRVGGQAGYGYTF. For the CDR3, the DNA is TGTGCCAGCAGCCGTGTAGGCGGACAGGCGGGATATGGCTACACCTTC.

The CDR3 protein is CASSRGNIREKRAFF. Written as DNA, the CDR3 is TGTGCCAGCAGTCGTGGGAATATTAGAGAAAAAAGGGCTTTCTTT. This chain joins TRBV27 and TRBJ1-1, with unresolved D. Germline-derived CDR1 and CDR2 are MNHEY and SMNVEV (reference sequence). The V end was cut by 5 bases, the J end by 11 bases, with 24 bases between. This CDR3 comprises 15 residues.

The chain has TRBV7-2 and TRBJ1-1; D may be TRBD1 (5 bases). CDR3 length: 14 amino acids. Looked up from germline, CDR1 is SGHTA and CDR2 is FQGNSA. Trimming removed 1 base at V and 1 base at J, with 7 bases between. The CDR3 region is CASSLGDRNTEAFF. Here the CDR3 DNA reads TGTGCCAGCAGCTTAGGAGACAGGAACACTGAAGCTTTCTTT.

The chain couples TRBV6-5 to TRBJ2-1; 8 nucleotides agree with TRBD1. Germline CDR1 reads MNHEY; CDR2 reads SVGAGI. J gave up 10 bases and V 0 bases, and 11 bases lay outside the gene matches. The CDR3 covers 16 residues. In DNA form, the CDR3 reads TGTGCCAGCAGTTACTCGATCGGTCAGGGGGCTTGGGAGCAGTTCTTC. It yields the protein CASSYSIGQGAWEQFF.

This clone was seen only a few times. The chain links TRBV2 to TRBJ1-3, with TRBD1 identical over 12 bases. Germline V CDR1 and CDR2: SNHLY, FYNNEI. The trim removed 6 bases at V and 8 bases at J, leaving 5 bases unmatched. This CDR3 contains 14 residues. In DNA, the CDR3 is TGTGCCAGCAGCCCGGGACAGGGGGCAGACACCATATATTTT. Amino acids: CASSPGQGADTIYF.

In this sample, this clone turned up once. The CDR3 here is CASSIRWTSTDTQYF. The CDR3, as DNA: TGTGCCAGTAGTATAAGGTGGACTAGCACAGATACGCAGTATTTT. J is TRBJ2-3 and V is TRBV19, with D maybe TRBD2 (5 bases). CDR1 and CDR2 (germline): LNHDA, SQIVND (reference sequence). The CDR3 runs to 15 residues. V was pared by 2 bases and J by 0 bases, with 9 bases between. Supplemented by reference TRBV19 and TRBJ2-3, the full variable domain reads DGGITQSPKYLFRKEGQNVTLSCEQNLNHDAMYWYRQDPGQGLRLIYYSQIVNDFQKGDIAEGYSVSREKKESFPLTVTSAQKNPTAFYLCASSIRWTSTDTQYFGPGTRLTVL.

The chain recombines TRBV3-1 (or the pseudogene TRBV3-2) with TRBJ2-2; no firm D call. The germline V and J ends were trimmed by 4 bases and 1 base, with 13 bases remaining between them. Looked up from germline, CDR1 is LGHDT and CDR2 is YNNKEL (reference sequence). The CDR3 runs to 16 residues. The CDR3 DNA sequence: TGTGCCAGCAGCCTCCATGGGCTAGAGAACACCGGGGAGCTGTTTTTT. Its translation is CASSLHGLENTGELFF.

The chain uses TRBV27 and TRBJ2-1, with 12 nucleotides matching TRBD1. This CDR3 is built from 16 residues. Trimming at V came to 3 bases and at J to 8 bases, leaving 8 bases not matched to a gene. The germline V gene has CDR1 MNHEY and CDR2 SMNVEV (reference sequence). Here the CDR3 DNA reads TGTGCCAGCAGTTTGGGGGACAGGGGGCGCCTTTATGAGCAGTTCTTC. As protein: CASSLGDRGRLYEQFF.

The chain employs TRBV3-1 (or the pseudogene TRBV3-2) and TRBJ2-1; no clear D gene. V was clipped by 1 base and J by 5 bases, with 9 bases between them. Germline CDR1 reads LGHDT; CDR2 reads YNNKEL (reference sequence). The CDR3 totals 14 residues. DNA for the CDR3: TGTGCCAGCAGCCAAGCAAAAGGGAACAATGAGCAGTTCTTC. Translated, it gives CASSQAKGNNEQFF.